This entry lists 25 T cell receptor beta chains sequenced from one sample in a study of T cell repertoires in cytomegalovirus infection. Their antigens are not known. A single record per CDR3 protein comes from TCRdb applying MiXCR to the reads. The data show about 310,000 distinct CDR3 sequences, with roughly 25% seen just once and more than 10% held by the top ten. The input for sequencing was cultured PBMCs, taken from culture after CMV antigen stimulation. The receptors were sampled from a human donor in good health (CMV status not recorded). Some clones in this sample may be carry-over from other donors' samples.

V is TRBV5-8 and J is TRBJ2-1, with 9 bases that match TRBD2. From germline, CDR1 is SGHTS and CDR2 YDEGEE. V lost 1 base, J lost 10 bases, and 6 bases stayed unmatched. The CDR3 covers 14 residues. The CDR3 protein is CASSLQLAGREQFF. Here the CDR3 DNA reads TGTGCCAGCAGCTTGCAGCTAGCGGGGAGGGAGCAGTTCTTC.

The rearrangement links TRBV29-1 to TRBJ2-1; 7 bases fit TRBD1. Per germline, CDR1 SQVTM and CDR2 ANQGSEA. V shed 5 bases and J 6 bases; nucleotides not matched to a gene: 4. This CDR3 is built from 12 residues. Written as DNA, the CDR3 is TGCAGCGTTTCTCCAGGGGGCAATGAGCAGTTCTTC. It is translated as CSVSPGGNEQFF.

This clonotype was seen only a few times. This chain joins TRBV28 and TRBJ2-1; the D is unclear. Germline loops: CDR1 MDHEN, CDR2 SYDVKM. Trimming removed 4 bases at V and 10 bases at J, with 11 bases between. This CDR3 comprises 12 residues. This CDR3 reads CASSSPHGEQFF. CDR3 DNA: TGTGCCAGCAGTTCCCCACACGGGGAGCAGTTCTTC.

The table lists this clonotype with a few counts. The V gene is TRBV11-2, the J gene TRBJ1-5; TRBD1 agrees at 10 bases. The germline V gene has CDR1 SGHAT and CDR2 FQNNGV. The CDR3 contains 18 residues. The V segment lost 4 bases and the J segment 4 bases; nucleotides outside the gene matches: 13. The CDR3: CASSSAGTGAWGNQPQHF. The CDR3 DNA reads as TGTGCCAGCAGCTCAGCCGGGACAGGGGCTTGGGGAAATCAGCCCCAGCATTTT.

This clonotype has ten or more counts. V usage is TRBV7-2 and J usage is TRBJ2-5; D call uncertain. V shed 1 base and J shed 1 base, with 13 bases lying between them. CDR1 is SGHTA and CDR2 is FQGNSA in the germline V gene. The length of the CDR3 is 16 residues. The CDR3: CASSLVTWQSQETQYF. CDR3 coding DNA: TGTGCCAGCAGCTTAGTGACATGGCAGTCCCAAGAGACCCAGTACTTC.

This chain connects TRBV7-2 to TRBJ2-7; D is unresolved. Trimming shortened V by 1 base and J by 0 bases, and 13 bases separated the two germline ends. This CDR3 region has 16 residues. Germline V gene sequence: CDR1 SGHTA, CDR2 FQGNSA. The CDR3 bases are TGTGCCAGCAGCTTAGGAAACAGACTGTTCTCCTACGAGCAGTACTTC. Translated, it gives CASSLGNRLFSYEQYF.

This clonotype was observed a few times. The chain couples TRBV7-9 to TRBJ1-3; 9 bases are shared with TRBD1. Germline loops: CDR1 SEHNR, CDR2 FQNEAQ (reference sequence). With V trimmed by 5 bases and J by 4 bases, 6 bases remained unmatched. The length of the CDR3 is 15 residues. CDR3: CASSVGTGSGNTIYF. The CDR3 DNA reads TGTGCCAGCAGCGTCGGGACAGGGTCAGGAAACACCATATATTTT.

The V gene is TRBV30, the J gene TRBJ2-2; the D gene is possibly TRBD2 (6 bases). CDR1 and CDR2 from the germline V gene are GTSNPN and SVGIG (reference sequence). The CDR3 consists of 15 residues. The V gene lost 8 bases and the J gene lost 3 bases, with 19 bases spanning the gap. Here the CDR3 reads CASTDYSAYTGELFF. In DNA, the CDR3 is TGTGCCAGCACGGACTATTCGGCCTACACCGGGGAGCTGTTTTTT.

The chain uses TRBV4-2 and TRBJ1-5; D is ambiguous. Germline loops: CDR1 LGHNA, CDR2 YNFKEQ. Trimming pared 4 bases from V and 2 bases from J, leaving 15 bases between. There are 16 residues in the CDR3. Here the CDR3 DNA reads TGTGCCAGCAGCCGGGAGGGCGGAGCGGGCAATCAGCCCCAGCATTTT. It translates to CASSREGGAGNQPQHF.

The table lists this clonotype with many counts. V gene TRBV19 combines with J gene TRBJ1-2; tentatively, D is TRBD1 (5 bases). Germline V gene sequence: CDR1 LNHDA, CDR2 SQIVND (reference sequence). V dropped 5 bases and J dropped 6 bases, with 16 bases sitting between them. This CDR3 has 14 residues. The CDR3: CASSDEGAGDGYTF. In nucleotides, the CDR3 is TGTGCCAGTAGTGACGAAGGGGCTGGAGATGGCTACACCTTC.

The chain links TRBV6-2 or TRBV6-3 to TRBJ2-7; 10 nucleotides align to TRBD2. Losses at the gene ends were 6 bases for V and 7 bases for J; bases not matched to a gene: 6. In germline, CDR1 is MNHEY, CDR2 SVGEGT. The CDR3 loop spans 13 amino acids. The CDR3 protein is CASSFTSGTEQYV. DNA for the CDR3: TGTGCCAGCAGCTTTACTAGCGGGACGGAGCAGTACGTC.

The genes are TRBV20-1 and TRBJ2-7, with 12 bases fitting TRBD2. Germline loops: CDR1 DFQATT, CDR2 SNEGSKA (reference sequence). Trimming at V came to 5 bases and at J to 5 bases, leaving 13 bases not matched to a gene. There are 16 residues in the CDR3. The CDR3 nucleotides are TGCAGTGCTCAATACCCTAGCGGGAGGGAGGTAAACGAGCAGTACTTC. As protein: CSAQYPSGREVNEQYF.

This clonotype was seen a handful of times. The J gene is TRBJ2-1, the V gene TRBV19, with 8 bases identical to TRBD2. Germline assignment: CDR1 LNHDA and CDR2 SQIVND (reference sequence). V was clipped by 4 bases and J by 9 bases; unmatched bases: 11. This CDR3 is built from 15 residues. The DNA of the CDR3 is TGTGCCAGTAGTAGGGGGGCCCTAGCGGGCGTTGAGCAGTTCTTC. As protein: CASSRGALAGVEQFF.

J is TRBJ2-7 and V is TRBV12-3 or TRBV12-4; TRBD2 matches at 7 bases. Trimming took 8 bases from V and 2 from J; bases not matched to a gene: 12. The CDR3 has 15 residues. CDR3 residues: CASPFGLAVTYEQYF. CDR3 nucleotides: TGTGCCAGCCCCTTCGGGCTAGCGGTCACCTACGAGCAGTACTTC.

The chain is built from TRBV7-9 and TRBJ2-5, with D possibly being TRBD1 or TRBD2 (5 bases each). V was trimmed by 5 bases and J by 3 bases, leaving 16 bases between them. This CDR3 has 15 residues. Germline V gene lookup returns CDR1 SEHNR and CDR2 FQNEAQ (reference sequence). CDR3 sequence (DNA): TGTGCCAGCAGCCCCCTCCCGGGGCGGGAAGAGACCCAGTACTTC. Amino acid sequence: CASSPLPGREETQYF.

The V call is TRBV7-6, the J call TRBJ2-2; D gene uncertain. V lost 5 bases to trimming and J lost 1 base, with 14 bases between them. Germline V lookup: CDR1 SGHVS, CDR2 FNYEAQ. The CDR3 length is 16 residues. CDR3 in DNA: TGTGCCAGCAGCCTACGGACCCGATTGAACACCGGGGAGCTGTTTTTT. This codes for CASSLRTRLNTGELFF.

The sample holds many counts of this clonotype. The DNA for the CDR3 is TGTGCCAGCAGCTTAGTGGGGAGCTCCTACGAGCAGTACGTC. This translates into CASSLVGSSYEQYV. This chain links TRBV7-2 with TRBJ2-7, with a tentative D call TRBD2 (5 bases). Trimming left V 1 base short and J 0 bases short, with 7 bases between. Germline V gene lookup returns CDR1 SGHTA and CDR2 FQGNSA. This CDR3 has 14 residues.

The V and J genes are TRBV6-8 and TRBJ2-3; D unclear. Per germline, CDR1 MNHGY and CDR2 SAAAGT. There are 15 residues in the CDR3. Trimming took 5 bases from V and 2 from J, leaving 14 bases between them. The CDR3 protein is CASSPARIFTDTQYF. The CDR3 nucleotides are TGTGCCAGCAGTCCGGCGCGGATATTCACAGATACGCAGTATTTT.

The V call is TRBV19, the J call TRBJ1-4, with 12 bases aligning to TRBD1. The CDR3 loop spans 15 amino acids. V trimming: 7 bases; J trimming: 6 bases; junction bases outside the gene matches: 6. Germline values: CDR1 LNHDA, CDR2 SQIVND (reference sequence). CDR3 nucleotides: TGTGCCAGTATGGGGACAGGGGGCACAGATGAAAAACTGTTTTTT. It translates to CASMGTGGTDEKLFF.

A word on this clonotype: This clone may be a read error of a much larger clone one base away. The rearrangement links TRBV27 to TRBJ1-1; D possibly corresponds to TRBD1 (5 bases). The CDR3 is made up of 14 amino acids. The germline V gene has CDR1 MNHEY and CDR2 SMNVEV (reference sequence). The CDR3 DNA follows: TGTGACAGCAGTTTTCTCGGGCAGGGCACTGAAGCTTTCTTT. Protein: CDSSFLGQGTEAFF.

At least ten counts were recorded for this clonotype. The rearrangement joins TRBV7-2 to TRBJ1-2; TRBD1 is a possible D gene (5 bases). CDR3 length equals 17 residues. Between the trimmed V and J ends, which lost 7 bases and 2 bases, there was a span of 23 bases. CDR1 is SGHTA, CDR2 FQGNSA, per germline. The CDR3 loop is CASTTGQGGLSNYGYTF. CDR3 coding DNA: TGTGCCAGCACCACCGGGCAGGGCGGCCTCTCGAACTATGGCTACACCTTC.

The chain is built from TRBV7-9 and TRBJ2-1; D gene ambiguous. The germline V and J ends were trimmed by 5 bases and 3 bases, with 17 bases remaining between them. The CDR3 extends over 16 amino acids. Germline values: CDR1 SEHNR, CDR2 FQNEAQ (reference sequence). The CDR3 sequence is CASSPRQALYYNEQFF. In DNA, the CDR3 is TGTGCCAGCAGCCCCCGCCAGGCCTTATACTACAATGAGCAGTTCTTC.

This clonotype was counted many times. The V and J genes are TRBV7-9 and TRBJ2-3, with D perhaps TRBD1 or TRBD2 (5 bases each). V was shortened by 4 bases and J by 4 bases, with 15 bases between the two germline ends. CDR1 and CDR2 from the germline V gene are SEHNR and FQNEAQ (reference sequence). This CDR3 contains 15 residues. This CDR3 is CASSSWGKFADTQYF. For the CDR3, the DNA is TGTGCCAGCAGCTCGTGGGGGAAGTTCGCAGATACGCAGTATTTT.

This chain connects TRBV2 to TRBJ1-3; 7 nucleotides match TRBD1. The germline V gene encodes CDR1 SNHLY and CDR2 FYNNEI. The CDR3 has 17 amino acids. J lost 1 base, V lost 10 bases, and 16 bases had no gene match. CDR3 residues: CATLGQPHFESGNTIYF. In DNA form, the CDR3 reads TGTGCCACCTTGGGACAGCCCCACTTTGAATCTGGAAACACCATATATTTT.

The V gene is TRBV7-8, the J gene TRBJ2-7; D may be TRBD1 or TRBD2 (5 bases each). V was cut by 5 bases and J by 5 bases, with 13 bases left in between. The CDR3 length is 13 residues. The germline gives CDR1 SGHVS, CDR2 FQNEAQ. The CDR3 nucleotides are TGTGCCAGCAGCAAGCCCGTGGGGGACGAGCAGTACGTC. Translating gives CASSKPVGDEQYV.